One sample yielded the 17 T cell receptor beta chains listed below, sequenced in a study of T cell changes during pregnancy in multiple sclerosis. Generated by immunoSEQ multiplex PCR, the TCRdb table keeps only in-frame clones and is missing some. The profile shows fewer than 90,000 clones, approximately 93% of them singletons. Sample: peripheral blood, taken after pregnancy. The origin of the receptors is a female donor in good health, enrolled as a control in a pregnancy study.

The chain joins TRBV9 to TRBJ2-2; 11 bases map to TRBD1. CDR3 length equals 16 residues. In germline, CDR1 is SGDLS, CDR2 YYNGEE. Trimming cost V 3 bases and J 4 bases; bases outside gene matches: 5. The CDR3 bases are TGTGCCAGCAGCGGGACAGGGGGCGTCGGCACCGGGGAGCTGTTTTTT. Protein product: CASSGTGGVGTGELFF.

This clone has just one count. The J gene is TRBJ1-1, the V gene TRBV18; D unresolved. Trimming cost V 3 bases and J 3 bases, with 14 bases left between them. The CDR3 is made up of 15 amino acids. Germline V lookup: CDR1 KGHSH, CDR2 LQKENI. CDR3 region: CASSPHQIGDTEAFF. The CDR3 DNA is TGTGCCAGCTCACCCCATCAAATCGGTGACACTGAAGCTTTCTTT.

The chain has TRBV5-4 and TRBJ2-4; TRBD1 agrees at 7 bases. The CDR3 contains 16 residues. Looked up from germline, CDR1 is SGHNT and CDR2 is YYREEE (reference sequence). V lost 4 bases, J lost 5 bases, and 12 bases stayed unmatched. The CDR3 bases are TGTGCCAGCAGCCGCGAAGGGGGCTCGACGGAAAACATTCAGTACTTC. Translation: CASSREGGSTENIQYF.

V gene TRBV5-1 combines with J gene TRBJ2-3; 7 bases are shared with TRBD2. The V gene end was trimmed by 0 bases and the J gene end by 1 base; junction bases not matched to a gene: 8. The length of the CDR3 is 17 residues. The germline gives CDR1 SGHRS, CDR2 YFSETQ. The CDR3 DNA reads as TGCGCCAGCAGCTTGGCCCCGCTGGGGGGGGGCACAGATACGCAGTATTTT. Translating it yields CASSLAPLGGGTDTQYF.

This clone has just a few counts. The rearrangement uses TRBV7-6 and TRBJ1-1; possibly TRBD1 for D (5 bases). Germline CDR1 reads SGHVS; CDR2 reads FNYEAQ. There are 15 residues in the CDR3. V lost 4 bases, J lost 1 base, and 13 bases lay in between. For the CDR3, the DNA is TGTGCCAGCAGCTCCGACAGCTTGAAGAACACTGAAGCTTTCTTT. Encoded protein: CASSSDSLKNTEAFF.

This chain links TRBV20-1 with TRBJ2-5; TRBD2 aligns across 7 bases. This CDR3 is 11 amino acids long. Germline V CDR1 and CDR2: DFQATT, SNEGSKA (reference sequence). The CDR3 sequence is CSRWRGETQYF. The DNA for the CDR3 is TGCAGCCGATGGCGGGGGGAGACCCAGTACTTC.

V gene TRBV28 combines with J gene TRBJ2-6; 9 bases agree with TRBD2. The length of the CDR3 is 20 residues. Germline V lookup: CDR1 MDHEN, CDR2 SYDVKM. Trimming took 8 bases from V and 3 from J; bases not matched to a gene: 20. CDR3 sequence (DNA): TGTGCCAGCGCCCAATTGTCCCTAGCGGGAAGGTTCGATGGGGCCAACGTCCTGACTTTC. The encoded protein is CASAQLSLAGRFDGANVLTF.

The V gene is TRBV28, the J gene TRBJ1-2, with a weak D call TRBD1 (6 bases). Per the germline V gene, CDR1 is MDHEN and CDR2 is SYDVKM. Trimming shortened V by 3 bases and J by 4 bases, and 15 bases separated the two germline ends. The CDR3 consists of 15 residues. CDR3 DNA sequence: TGTGCCAGCAGTTTCCCAACAGGGAAAAGCTATGGCTACACCTTC. This gives the protein CASSFPTGKSYGYTF.

This chain joins TRBV7-9 and TRBJ1-4; 9 nucleotides agree with TRBD1. The trim removed 10 bases at V and 5 bases at J, leaving 5 bases unmatched. The germline V gene encodes CDR1 SEHNR and CDR2 FQNEAQ (reference sequence). This CDR3 is 13 amino acids long. The DNA for the CDR3 is TGTGCCACCCGGGACAGGGAGAATGAAAAACTGTTTTTT. Translated, it gives CATRDRENEKLFF.

The CDR3 DNA reads TGTGCCAGCAGCCCTCGCCGAACTCCATACAATCAGCCCCAGCATTTT. Translation: CASSPRRTPYNQPQHF. This chain joins TRBV21-1 and TRBJ1-5. TRBV21-1 is marked as a pseudogene. The CDR3 has 16 residues.

The rearrangement uses TRBV5-1 and TRBJ2-4; TRBD1 agrees at 7 bases. CDR1 is SGHRS, CDR2 YFSETQ, per germline. CDR3 size: 14 residues. J was trimmed by 5 bases and V by 5 bases; bases with no gene match: 7. In nucleotides, the CDR3 is TGCGCCAGCAGGTCCGGGACAGTGGAAAACATTCAGTACTTC. It specifies CASRSGTVENIQYF. Based on the CDR3 plus reference TRBV5-1 and TRBJ2-4, the full variable domain is KAGVTQTPRYLIKTRGQQVTLSCSPISGHRSVSWYQQTPGQGLQFLFEYFSETQRNKGNFPGRFSGRQFSNSRSEMNVSTLELGDSALYLCASRSGTVENIQYFGAGTRLSVL.

This clone has a single count. This chain uses TRBV5-1 with TRBJ1-5, with a tentative D call TRBD1 (6 bases). The V end was cut by 0 bases, the J end by 3 bases, with 10 bases between. The length of the CDR3 is 15 residues. Per the germline V gene, CDR1 is SGHRS and CDR2 is YFSETQ. CDR3 DNA: TGCGCCAGCAGCTTGGACGGACAGATCAATCAGCCCCAGCATTTT. Translation gives CASSLDGQINQPQHF.

The chain combines TRBV5-6 with TRBJ1-2; D uncertain. This CDR3 has 14 amino acids. The V gene lost 5 bases and the J gene lost 3 bases, with 14 bases spanning the gap. Germline V gene sequence: CDR1 SGHDT, CDR2 YYEEEE. CDR3: CASSSQTDYYGYTF. In nucleotides, the CDR3 is TGTGCCAGCAGTTCGCAGACTGACTACTATGGCTACACCTTC.

The chain links TRBV27 to TRBJ2-1, with TRBD2 matching over 13 bases. Germline CDR1 MNHEY, CDR2 SMNVEV (reference sequence). The CDR3 extends over 16 amino acids. With 3 bases clipped from V and 6 bases from J, the junction kept 5 bases outside the gene matches. This CDR3 reads CASSFLLAGGPNEQFF. DNA for the CDR3: TGTGCCAGCAGTTTCCTACTAGCGGGAGGGCCCAATGAGCAGTTCTTC.

The chain employs TRBV10-2 and TRBJ2-1; 7 bases are shared with TRBD2. V shed 8 bases, J shed 4 bases, and the junction held 14 bases outside the gene matches. The CDR3 spans 16 residues. CDR1 is WSHSY, CDR2 SAAADI, per germline. The chain's CDR3 is CASVRPFGRGYNEQFF. DNA of the CDR3: TGCGCCAGCGTGAGGCCTTTTGGGCGGGGGTACAATGAGCAGTTCTTC.

The V gene is TRBV7-8, the J gene TRBJ2-3; 9 bases align to TRBD2. The trim removed 1 base at V and 6 bases at J, leaving 14 bases unmatched. Germline V gene lookup returns CDR1 SGHVS and CDR2 FQNEAQ. This CDR3 is built from 18 residues. The CDR3 DNA reads TGTGCCAGCAGCTTAGGGCCACTGGAGGCTAGCGGGATTGATACGCAGTATTTT. Translated, it gives CASSLGPLEASGIDTQYF.

This clone was detected only once. The CDR3 loop reads CASSPGTSGSNNEQYF. DNA for the CDR3: TGTGCCAGCAGTCCCGGGACTAGCGGGAGCAATAACGAGCAGTACTTC. The chain links TRBV27 to TRBJ2-7; 14 bases are shared with TRBD2. In germline, CDR1 is MNHEY, CDR2 SMNVEV (reference sequence). V lost 5 bases to trimming and J lost 5 bases; unmatched junction nucleotides: 8. The CDR3 has 16 amino acids.